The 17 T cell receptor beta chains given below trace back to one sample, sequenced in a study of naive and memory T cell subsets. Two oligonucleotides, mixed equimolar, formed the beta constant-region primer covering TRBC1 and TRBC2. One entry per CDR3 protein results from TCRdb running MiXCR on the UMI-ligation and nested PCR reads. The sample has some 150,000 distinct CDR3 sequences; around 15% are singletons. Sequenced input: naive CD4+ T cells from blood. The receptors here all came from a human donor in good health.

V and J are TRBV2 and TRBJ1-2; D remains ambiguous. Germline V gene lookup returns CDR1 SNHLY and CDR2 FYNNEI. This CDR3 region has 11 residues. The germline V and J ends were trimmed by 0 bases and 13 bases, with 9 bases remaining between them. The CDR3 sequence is CASSEALFCTF. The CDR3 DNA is TGTGCCAGCAGTGAAGCGCTTTTTTGCACCTTC.

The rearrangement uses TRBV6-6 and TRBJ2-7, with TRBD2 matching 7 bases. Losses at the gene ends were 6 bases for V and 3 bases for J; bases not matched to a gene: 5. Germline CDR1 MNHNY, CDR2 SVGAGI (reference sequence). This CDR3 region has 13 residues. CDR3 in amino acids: CASSSGLVYEQYF. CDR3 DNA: TGTGCCAGCAGCTCCGGACTAGTCTACGAGCAGTACTTC.

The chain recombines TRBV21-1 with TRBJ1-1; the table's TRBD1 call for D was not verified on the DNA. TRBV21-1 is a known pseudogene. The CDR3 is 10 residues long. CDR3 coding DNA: TGTGCCAGCAGCAAAGGGGACAGGGCTTTT. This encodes CASSKGDRAF.

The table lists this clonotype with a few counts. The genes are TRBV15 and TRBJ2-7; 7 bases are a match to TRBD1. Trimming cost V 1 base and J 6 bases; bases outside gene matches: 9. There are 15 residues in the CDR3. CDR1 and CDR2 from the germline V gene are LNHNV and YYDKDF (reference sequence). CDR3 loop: CATSRGRTGPREQYF. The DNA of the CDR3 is TGTGCCACCAGCAGAGGCCGGACAGGCCCTCGCGAGCAGTACTTC. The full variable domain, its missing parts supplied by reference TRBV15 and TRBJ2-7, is DAMVIQNPRYQVTQFGKPVTLSCSQTLNHNVMYWYQQKSSQAPKLLFHYYDKDFNNEADTPDNFQSRRPNTSFCFLDIRSPGLGDTAMYLCATSRGRTGPREQYFGPGTRLTVT.

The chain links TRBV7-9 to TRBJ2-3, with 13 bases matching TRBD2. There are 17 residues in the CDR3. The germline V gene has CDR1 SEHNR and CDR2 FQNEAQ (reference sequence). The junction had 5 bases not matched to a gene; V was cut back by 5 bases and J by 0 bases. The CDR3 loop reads CASSRWTSGSSTDTQYF. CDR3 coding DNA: TGTGCCAGCAGCCGTTGGACTAGCGGGAGTAGCACAGATACGCAGTATTTT. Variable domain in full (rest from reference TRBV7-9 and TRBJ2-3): DTGVSQNPRHKITKRGQNVTFRCDPISEHNRLYWYRQTLGQGPEFLTYFQNEAQLEKSRLLSDRFSAERPKGSFSTLEIQRTEQGDSAMYLCASSRWTSGSSTDTQYFGPGTRLTVL.

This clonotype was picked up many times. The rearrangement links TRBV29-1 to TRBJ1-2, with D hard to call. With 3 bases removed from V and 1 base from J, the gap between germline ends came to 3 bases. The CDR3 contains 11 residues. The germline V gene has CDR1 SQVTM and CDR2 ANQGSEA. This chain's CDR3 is CSVDNNYGYTF. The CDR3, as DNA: TGCAGCGTTGACAATAACTATGGCTACACCTTC. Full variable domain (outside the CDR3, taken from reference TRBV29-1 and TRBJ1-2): SAVISQKPSRDICQRGTSLTIQCQVDSQVTMMFWYRQQPGQSLTLIATANQGSEATYESGFVIDKFPISRPNLTFSTLTVSNMSPEDSSIYLCSVDNNYGYTFGSGTRLTVV.

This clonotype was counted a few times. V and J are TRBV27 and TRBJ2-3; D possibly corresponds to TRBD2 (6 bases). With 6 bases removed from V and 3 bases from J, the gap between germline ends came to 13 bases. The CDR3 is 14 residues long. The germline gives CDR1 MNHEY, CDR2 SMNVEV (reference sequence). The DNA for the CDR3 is TGTGCCAGCAGCCGACGACTAGAGACAGATACGCAGTATTTT. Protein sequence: CASSRRLETDTQYF.

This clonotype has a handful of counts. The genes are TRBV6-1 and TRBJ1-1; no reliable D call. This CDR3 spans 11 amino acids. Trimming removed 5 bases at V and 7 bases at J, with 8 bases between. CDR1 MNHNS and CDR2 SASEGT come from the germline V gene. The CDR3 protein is CASSRANEAFF. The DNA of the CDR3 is TGTGCCAGCAGTCGGGCCAATGAAGCTTTCTTT.

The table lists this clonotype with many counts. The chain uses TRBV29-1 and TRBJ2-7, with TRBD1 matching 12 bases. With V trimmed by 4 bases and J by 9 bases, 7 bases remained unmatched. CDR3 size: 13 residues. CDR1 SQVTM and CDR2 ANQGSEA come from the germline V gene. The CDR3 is CSVGGQGAFPQYF. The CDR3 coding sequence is TGCAGCGTTGGGGGACAGGGGGCATTTCCGCAGTACTTC.

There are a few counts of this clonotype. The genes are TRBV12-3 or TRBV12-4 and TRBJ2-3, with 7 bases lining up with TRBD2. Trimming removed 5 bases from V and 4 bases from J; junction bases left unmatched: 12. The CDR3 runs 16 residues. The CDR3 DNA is TGTGCCAGCAGTGCGTGGGGGAGGGAGAGGTCAGATACGCAGTATTTT. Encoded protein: CASSAWGRERSDTQYF.

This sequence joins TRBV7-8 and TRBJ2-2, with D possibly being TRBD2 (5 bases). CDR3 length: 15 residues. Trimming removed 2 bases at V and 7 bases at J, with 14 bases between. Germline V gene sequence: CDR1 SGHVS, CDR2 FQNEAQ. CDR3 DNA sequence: TGTGCCAGCAGCTTAACCGGGGAGATCGTCGGGGAGCTGTTTTTT. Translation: CASSLTGEIVGELFF.

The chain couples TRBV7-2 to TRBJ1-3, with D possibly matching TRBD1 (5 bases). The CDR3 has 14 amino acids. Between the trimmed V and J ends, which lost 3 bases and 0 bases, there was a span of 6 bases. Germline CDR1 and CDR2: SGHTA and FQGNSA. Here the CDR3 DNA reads TGTGCCAGCAGCTTCGACAGCTCTGGAAACACCATATATTTT. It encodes CASSFDSSGNTIYF.

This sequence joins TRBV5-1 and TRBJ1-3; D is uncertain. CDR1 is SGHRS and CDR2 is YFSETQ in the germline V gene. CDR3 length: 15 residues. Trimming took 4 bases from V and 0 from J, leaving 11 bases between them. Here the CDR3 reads CASSNGLNSGNTIYF. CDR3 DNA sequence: TGCGCCAGCAGCAACGGACTCAACTCTGGAAACACCATATATTTT. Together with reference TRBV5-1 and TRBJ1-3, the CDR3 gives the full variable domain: KAGVTQTPRYLIKTRGQQVTLSCSPISGHRSVSWYQQTPGQGLQFLFEYFSETQRNKGNFPGRFSGRQFSNSRSEMNVSTLELGDSALYLCASSNGLNSGNTIYFGEGSWLTVV.

The CDR3 sequence is CATSPTANYGYTF. CDR3 DNA: TGTGCCACCAGCCCGACGGCTAACTATGGCTACACCTTC. The gene calls are TRBV24-1 and TRBJ1-2, with D uncertain. V was shortened by 7 bases and J by 0 bases, with 8 bases between the two germline ends. The CDR3 runs 13 residues. Germline V gene lookup returns CDR1 KGHDR and CDR2 SFDVKD.

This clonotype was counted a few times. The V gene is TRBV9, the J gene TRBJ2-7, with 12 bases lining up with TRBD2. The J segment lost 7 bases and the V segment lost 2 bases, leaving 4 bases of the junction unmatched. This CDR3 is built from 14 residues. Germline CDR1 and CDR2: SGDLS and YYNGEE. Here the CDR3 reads CASSVTSGSLEQYF. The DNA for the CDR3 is TGTGCCAGCAGCGTGACTAGCGGGAGCCTAGAGCAGTACTTC.

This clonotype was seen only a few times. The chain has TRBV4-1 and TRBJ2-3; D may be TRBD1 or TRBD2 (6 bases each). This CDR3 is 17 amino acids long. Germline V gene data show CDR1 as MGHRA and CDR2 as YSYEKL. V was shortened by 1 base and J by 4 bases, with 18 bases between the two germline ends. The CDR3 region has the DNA TGCGCCAGCAGCCAAGTCCTTAGGAGGGGGGCCTCAGATACGCAGTATTTT. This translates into CASSQVLRRGASDTQYF.

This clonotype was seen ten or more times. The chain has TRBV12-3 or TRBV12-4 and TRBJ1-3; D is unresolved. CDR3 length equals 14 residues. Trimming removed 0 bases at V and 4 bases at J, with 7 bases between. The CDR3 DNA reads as TGTGCCAGCAGTTTAGCTGGGAGCGGAAACACCATATATTTT. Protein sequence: CASSLAGSGNTIYF.